A single sample gave rise to the 27 T cell receptor beta chains below, sequenced in a study of graft-versus-host responses after intestinal transplantation. These receptors' targets are unknown. The protocol was immunoSEQ multiplex PCR, while the TCRdb copy is restricted to in-frame clones and leaves out a portion. Of more than 80,000 clones listed, about 89% are singletons. Specimen: unstimulated CD4+ T cells sorted from spleen or lymph node cells, collected before intestinal transplant. Every receptor here comes from a human donor who received an intestinal transplant.

The genes are TRBV19 and TRBJ1-2, with 8 bases fitting TRBD1. The CDR3 spans 14 residues. Germline V lookup: CDR1 LNHDA, CDR2 SQIVND (reference sequence). Unmatched junction bases numbered 8, after V lost 10 bases and J lost 1 base. CDR3 sequence (DNA): TGTGCCACGTCCAGGGGGCAGGATAACTATGGCTACACCTTC. Protein sequence: CATSRGQDNYGYTF.

The rearrangement uses TRBV6-5 and TRBJ1-2, with D tentatively TRBD1 (5 bases). The CDR3 is made up of 12 amino acids. The germline V and J ends were trimmed by 6 bases and 6 bases, with 11 bases remaining between them. CDR1 and CDR2 (germline): MNHEY, SVGAGI. CDR3 nucleotides: TGTGCCAGCAGCAATCAGGGAAATGGCTACACCTTC. Translation: CASSNQGNGYTF.

In regard to this clone: One junction end disagrees with the germline gene, perhaps due to a read error. The gene calls are TRBV19 and TRBJ1-2; 7 bases align to TRBD1. Germline V lookup: CDR1 LNHDA, CDR2 SQIVND (reference sequence). This CDR3 comprises 15 residues. The CDR3 sequence is CASSIGTATNYGYTF. In nucleotides, the CDR3 is TGTGCCAGTAGCATAGGGACAGCAACGAACTATGGCTACACCTTC.

This clone was counted a single time. V and J are TRBV6-5 and TRBJ1-5; 7 nucleotides agree with TRBD1. V shed 6 bases and J 5 bases; nucleotides not matched to a gene: 4. The germline V gene encodes CDR1 MNHEY and CDR2 SVGAGI. The CDR3 has 13 amino acids. As DNA, the CDR3 is TGTGCCAGCAGAAGGGACAGAGATCAGCCCCAGCATTTT. Encoded protein: CASRRDRDQPQHF.

The V call is TRBV6-6, the J call TRBJ2-3; tentatively, D is TRBD1 (5 bases). Trimming removed 7 bases from V and 0 bases from J, with 17 bases in between. The CDR3 is made up of 16 amino acids. Germline CDR1 MNHNY, CDR2 SVGAGI (reference sequence). CDR3 in DNA: TGTGCCAGCATTCTAAGGGGTAATCCTAGCACAGATACGCAGTATTTT. It specifies CASILRGNPSTDTQYF.

J is TRBJ1-2 and V is TRBV19; tentatively, D is TRBD1 (6 bases). V was clipped by 5 bases and J by 1 base, with 8 bases between them. Germline V gene data show CDR1 as LNHDA and CDR2 as SQIVND (reference sequence). CDR3 size: 13 residues. The CDR3 bases are TGTGCCAGTAGTCAGGGGATTAACTATGGCTACACCTTC. Translated: CASSQGINYGYTF.

This clone appeared once. A read error may produce the germline difference seen at one junction end. The V gene is TRBV11-1, the J gene TRBJ2-1; tentatively, D is TRBD1 (6 bases). This CDR3 is built from 13 residues. Germline loops: CDR1 SGHAT, CDR2 FQDESV (reference sequence). The CDR3 region is CASSIAGDGKQFF. Here the CDR3 DNA reads TGTGCCAGCAGCATAGCAGGGGATGGGAAGCAGTTCTTC.

The gene calls are TRBV6-6 and TRBJ2-4; D may be TRBD1 (5 bases). V lost 7 bases, J lost 0 bases, and 13 bases lay in between. CDR1 and CDR2 (germline): MNHNY, SVGAGI (reference sequence). The CDR3 has 15 amino acids. The CDR3 region has the DNA TGTGCCAGCACCGCAGGGAATTTAGCCAAAAACATTCAGTACTTC. Its translation: CASTAGNLAKNIQYF.

V gene TRBV28 combines with J gene TRBJ1-1, with 11 bases matching TRBD1. Trimming at V came to 8 bases and at J to 10 bases, leaving 6 bases not matched to a gene. Germline V CDR1 and CDR2: MDHEN, SYDVKM. This CDR3 has 12 residues. The CDR3 here is CASCTGTGGAFF. As DNA, the CDR3 is TGTGCCAGCTGCACCGGGACAGGGGGAGCTTTCTTT.

This clone has more than one count but fewer than ten. One junction end disagrees with the germline gene, perhaps due to a read error. The gene calls are TRBV7-2 and TRBJ1-3, with D possibly matching TRBD1 (6 bases). CDR1 is SGHTA, CDR2 FQGNSA, per germline. The CDR3 contains 15 residues. The CDR3 DNA sequence: TGTGCCAGCAGCCTAGGCCCAAACAGGGTTTGGGGGCCCCTCTTT. Translation gives CASSLGPNRVWGPLF.

On this clone: Other nucleotide sequences in the sample specify the same CDR3. CDR3 DNA sequence: TGCGCCAGCAGCTTGGGGACAAAGAACACTGAAGCTTTCTTT. Protein: CASSLGTKNTEAFF. This sequence joins TRBV5-1 and TRBJ1-1; the D gene is possibly TRBD1 (5 bases). Germline V gene sequence: CDR1 SGHRS, CDR2 YFSETQ. CDR3 size: 14 residues. Between the trimmed V and J ends, which lost 0 bases and 1 base, there was a span of 7 bases.

The rearrangement links TRBV5-1 to TRBJ2-3, with 8 bases fitting TRBD1. Losses at the gene ends were 4 bases for V and 1 base for J; bases not matched to a gene: 5. This CDR3 region has 15 residues. CDR1 is SGHRS, CDR2 YFSETQ, per germline. The CDR3 nucleotides are TGCGCCAGCAGCATTTCGGGACAGGGCACAGATACGCAGTATTTT. Translation gives CASSISGQGTDTQYF. The whole variable domain, filled in from reference TRBV5-1 and TRBJ2-3, reads KAGVTQTPRYLIKTRGQQVTLSCSPISGHRSVSWYQQTPGQGLQFLFEYFSETQRNKGNFPGRFSGRQFSNSRSEMNVSTLELGDSALYLCASSISGQGTDTQYFGPGTRLTVL.

The gene calls are TRBV9 and TRBJ2-2, with D possibly TRBD2 on 6 matching bases. Between the trimmed V and J ends, which lost 2 bases and 7 bases, there was a span of 15 bases. Germline lookup yields CDR1 SGDLS and CDR2 YYNGEE. The CDR3 runs to 15 residues. The CDR3 protein is CASSVLAGRGGELFF. The CDR3 nucleotides are TGTGCCAGCAGCGTCCTTGCGGGACGAGGCGGGGAGCTGTTTTTT.

This clone was detected once. This CDR3 is CSALGTSPPGELFF. The CDR3 DNA sequence: TGCAGCGCCCTCGGGACTAGCCCTCCCGGGGAGCTGTTTTTT. The chain employs TRBV29-1 and TRBJ2-2, with 9 positions matching TRBD2. J was trimmed by 6 bases and V by 7 bases; bases with no gene match: 9. CDR1 and CDR2 (germline): SQVTM, ANQGSEA. The CDR3 runs 14 residues.

The chain is built from TRBV5-1 and TRBJ1-6, with TRBD1 identical over 7 bases. With 1 base clipped from V and 9 bases from J, the junction kept 4 bases outside the gene matches. This CDR3 has 14 amino acids. Germline assignment: CDR1 SGHRS and CDR2 YFSETQ. CDR3 coding DNA: TGCGCCAGCAGCTTGAGTACAGGGGTTTCACCCCTCCACTTT. Amino acids: CASSLSTGVSPLHF.

V usage is TRBV5-1 and J usage is TRBJ2-3, with TRBD2 identical over 12 bases. Unmatched junction bases numbered 10, after V lost 0 bases and J lost 8 bases. Per germline, CDR1 SGHRS and CDR2 YFSETQ. The CDR3 is 17 amino acids. This CDR3 reads CASSLARGELAGGTQYF. Here the CDR3 DNA reads TGCGCCAGCAGCTTGGCCCGGGGGGAACTAGCGGGAGGTACGCAGTATTTT. The variable domain in full, with the rest retrieved from reference TRBV5-1 and TRBJ2-3, is KAGVTQTPRYLIKTRGQQVTLSCSPISGHRSVSWYQQTPGQGLQFLFEYFSETQRNKGNFPGRFSGRQFSNSRSEMNVSTLELGDSALYLCASSLARGELAGGTQYFGPGTRLTVL.

The genes are TRBV27 and TRBJ2-3, with 7 bases aligning to TRBD2. CDR3 length: 16 residues. CDR1 MNHEY and CDR2 SMNVEV come from the germline V gene (reference sequence). The trim removed 3 bases at V and 2 bases at J, leaving 8 bases unmatched. This CDR3 is CASSLGRSGVTDTQYF. CDR3 DNA: TGTGCCAGCAGTTTGGGGCGGAGCGGGGTCACAGATACGCAGTATTTT.

J is TRBJ1-2 and V is TRBV5-1; no clear D gene. The CDR3 runs 13 residues. Trimming removed 3 bases from V and 0 bases from J, with 6 bases in between. Germline CDR1 reads SGHRS; CDR2 reads YFSETQ. The DNA of the CDR3 is TGCGCCAGCAGCTCAACGGCTAACTATGGCTACACCTTC. It yields the protein CASSSTANYGYTF.

This clone was counted a few times. This chain links TRBV4-1 with TRBJ1-4; 11 bases align to TRBD1. CDR3 length: 15 amino acids. With 4 bases clipped from V and 8 bases from J, the junction kept 6 bases outside the gene matches. Per the germline V gene, CDR1 is MGHRA and CDR2 is YSYEKL. This CDR3 is CASSRSRDRGEKLFF. The CDR3 coding sequence is TGCGCCAGCAGCCGGAGTAGGGACAGGGGGGAAAAACTGTTTTTT.

The rearrangement joins TRBV28 to TRBJ2-3, with 8 bases matching TRBD1. Germline trimming cut 6 bases from V and 5 bases from J; bases unmatched to any gene: 7. The germline CDR1 and CDR2 sequences are MDHEN and SYDVKM. This CDR3 contains 14 residues. The CDR3 region is CASRLEQGGDTQYF. The DNA for the CDR3 is TGTGCCAGCAGGTTGGAACAGGGGGGAGATACGCAGTATTTT.

The gene calls are TRBV7-9 and TRBJ1-2, with D possibly being TRBD1 (6 bases). Looked up from germline, CDR1 is SEHNR and CDR2 is FQNEAQ (reference sequence). The CDR3 length is 15 residues. V was trimmed by 2 bases and J by 2 bases, leaving 12 bases between them. The CDR3: CASSLWAGENYGYTF. CDR3 bases: TGTGCCAGCAGCTTATGGGCAGGGGAAAACTATGGCTACACCTTC.

The chain combines TRBV5-6 with TRBJ1-2; 8 nucleotides agree with TRBD1. V was clipped by 4 bases and J by 2 bases; unmatched bases: 7. In germline, CDR1 is SGHDT, CDR2 YYEEEE. The CDR3 has 15 residues. The CDR3 sequence is CASSLQGTGNYGYTF. CDR3 nucleotides: TGTGCCAGCAGCCTACAGGGGACAGGAAACTATGGCTACACCTTC.

The rearrangement links TRBV6-1 to TRBJ2-3; D possibly corresponds to TRBD2 (6 bases). The V end lost 0 bases, the J end lost 6 bases, and 25 bases lay between the germline ends. The CDR3 spans 19 residues. Germline V CDR1 and CDR2: MNHNS, SASEGT. The CDR3, as DNA: TGTGCCAGCAGTGAAGCGTTCTACTTCGGGACTCACACCCCGGATACGCAGTATTTT. It is translated as CASSEAFYFGTHTPDTQYF.

The chain links TRBV5-6 to TRBJ2-5; 10 nucleotides match TRBD1. Trimming removed 1 base from V and 10 bases from J; junction bases left unmatched: 7. The CDR3 length is 14 residues. Germline lookup yields CDR1 SGHDT and CDR2 YYEEEE. CDR3: CASSLRQGARSQYF. The CDR3 DNA reads TGTGCCAGCAGCTTGAGACAGGGGGCGAGGAGCCAGTACTTC. Combining the CDR3 with reference TRBV5-6 and TRBJ2-5 gives the whole variable domain DAGVTQSPTHLIKTRGQQVTLRCSPKSGHDTVSWYQQALGQGPQFIFQYYEEEERQRGNFPDRFSGHQFPNYSSELNVNALLLGDSALYLCASSLRQGARSQYFGPGTRLLVL.

This chain uses TRBV2 with TRBJ2-5, with a tentative D call TRBD2 (5 bases). Germline-derived CDR1 and CDR2 are SNHLY and FYNNEI. Trimming shortened V by 3 bases and J by 2 bases, and 7 bases separated the two germline ends. The CDR3 is made up of 13 amino acids. The DNA of the CDR3 is TGTGCCAGCAGTGAGAGGGTTCAAGAGACCCAGTACTTC. This gives the protein CASSERVQETQYF.

The rearrangement joins TRBV6-5 to TRBJ1-1; TRBD1 aligns across 9 bases. CDR3 length: 14 amino acids. V trimming: 5 bases; J trimming: 6 bases; junction bases outside the gene matches: 7. CDR1 is MNHEY, CDR2 SVGAGI, per germline. The CDR3 DNA reads as TGTGCCAGCAGTCCCGGACAGGGGAAGGCTGAAGCTTTCTTT. Translation gives CASSPGQGKAEAFF.

V usage is TRBV28 and J usage is TRBJ1-5, with TRBD1 as a possible D gene (6 bases). The CDR3 runs to 16 residues. The germline V and J ends were trimmed by 2 bases and 4 bases, with 15 bases remaining between them. Germline V gene data show CDR1 as MDHEN and CDR2 as SYDVKM. The CDR3 reads CASSLGGAALNQPQHF. In nucleotides, the CDR3 is TGTGCCAGCAGTTTAGGGGGGGCGGCCCTTAATCAGCCCCAGCATTTT.